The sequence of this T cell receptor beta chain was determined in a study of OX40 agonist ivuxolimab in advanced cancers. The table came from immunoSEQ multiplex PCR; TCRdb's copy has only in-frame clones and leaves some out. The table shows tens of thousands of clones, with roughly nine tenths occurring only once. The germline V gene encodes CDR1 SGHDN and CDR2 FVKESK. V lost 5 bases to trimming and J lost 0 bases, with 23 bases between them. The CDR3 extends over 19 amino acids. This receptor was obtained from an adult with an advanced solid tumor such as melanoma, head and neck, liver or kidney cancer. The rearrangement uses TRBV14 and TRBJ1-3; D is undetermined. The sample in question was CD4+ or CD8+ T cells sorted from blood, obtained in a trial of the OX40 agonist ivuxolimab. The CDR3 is CASSSVPPFSDLSGNTIYF. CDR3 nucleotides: TGTGCCAGCAGCTCCGTCCCGCCCTTCTCGGATCTCTCTGGAAACACCATATATTTT.